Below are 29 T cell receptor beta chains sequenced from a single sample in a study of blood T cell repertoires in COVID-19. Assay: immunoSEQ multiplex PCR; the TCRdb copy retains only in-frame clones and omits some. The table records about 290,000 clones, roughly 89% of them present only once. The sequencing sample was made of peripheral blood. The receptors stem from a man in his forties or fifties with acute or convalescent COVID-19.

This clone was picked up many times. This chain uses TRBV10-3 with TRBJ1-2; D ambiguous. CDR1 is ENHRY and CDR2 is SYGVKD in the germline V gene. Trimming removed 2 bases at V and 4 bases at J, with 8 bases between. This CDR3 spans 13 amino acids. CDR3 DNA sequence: TGTGCCATCAGTGAGGGACTGCTCTATGGCTACACCTTC. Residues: CAISEGLLYGYTF.

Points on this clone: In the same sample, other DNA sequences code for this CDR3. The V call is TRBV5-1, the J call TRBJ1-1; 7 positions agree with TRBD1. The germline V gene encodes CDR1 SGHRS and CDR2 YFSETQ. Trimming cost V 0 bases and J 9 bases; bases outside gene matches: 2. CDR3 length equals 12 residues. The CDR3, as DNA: TGCGCCAGCAGCTTGGGACAGGGTAAAGCTTTCTTT. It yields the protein CASSLGQGKAFF.

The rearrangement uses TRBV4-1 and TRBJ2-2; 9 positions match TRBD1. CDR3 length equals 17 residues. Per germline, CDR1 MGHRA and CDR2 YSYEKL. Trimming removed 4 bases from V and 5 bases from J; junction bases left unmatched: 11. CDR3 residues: CASSLYSGTGRTGELFF. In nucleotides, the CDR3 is TGCGCCAGCAGCCTTTACTCCGGGACAGGGCGAACCGGGGAGCTGTTTTTT.

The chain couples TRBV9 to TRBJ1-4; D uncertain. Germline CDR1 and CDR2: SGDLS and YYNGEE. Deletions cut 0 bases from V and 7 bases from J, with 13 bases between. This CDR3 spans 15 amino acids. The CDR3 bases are TGTGCCAGCAGCGTAGCCAGCCCCGGAGGTGAAAAACTGTTTTTT. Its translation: CASSVASPGGEKLFF.

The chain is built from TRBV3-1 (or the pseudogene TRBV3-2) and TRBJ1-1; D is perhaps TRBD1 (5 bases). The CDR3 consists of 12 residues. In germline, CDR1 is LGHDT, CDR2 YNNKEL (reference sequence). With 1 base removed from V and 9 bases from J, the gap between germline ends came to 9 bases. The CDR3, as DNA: TGTGCCAGCAGCCAAGTCGGGGGGAAAGCTTTCTTT. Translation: CASSQVGGKAFF.

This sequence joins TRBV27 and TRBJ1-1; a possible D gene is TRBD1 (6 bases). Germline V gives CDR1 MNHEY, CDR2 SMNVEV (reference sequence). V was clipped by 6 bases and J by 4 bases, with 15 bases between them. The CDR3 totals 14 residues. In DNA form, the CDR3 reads TGTGCCAGCAGCCGCCAGGGGCAGGGCACTGAAGCTTTCTTT. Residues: CASSRQGQGTEAFF.

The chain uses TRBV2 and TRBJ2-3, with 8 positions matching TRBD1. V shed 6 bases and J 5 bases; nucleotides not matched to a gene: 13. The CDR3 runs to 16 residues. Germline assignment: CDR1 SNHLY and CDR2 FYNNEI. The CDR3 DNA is TGTGCCAGCAGGGGGGATATGCAGGGGGCGAAAGATACGCAGTATTTT. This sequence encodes CASRGDMQGAKDTQYF.

CDR3 sequence: CAWRPWDRGRSTEAFF. The CDR3 nucleotides are TGTGCCTGGAGGCCTTGGGACAGGGGTAGGAGCACTGAAGCTTTCTTT. The chain carries TRBV30 and TRBJ1-1, with 10 bases fitting TRBD1. The CDR3 covers 16 residues. Germline lookup yields CDR1 GTSNPN and CDR2 SVGIG (reference sequence). V lost 3 bases and J lost 4; bases outside the gene matches: 11.

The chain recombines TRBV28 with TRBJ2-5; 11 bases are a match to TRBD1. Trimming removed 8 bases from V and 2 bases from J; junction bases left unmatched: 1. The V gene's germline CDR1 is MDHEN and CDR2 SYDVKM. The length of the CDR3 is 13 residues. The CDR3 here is CASGQGAQETQYF. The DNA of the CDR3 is TGTGCCAGCGGACAGGGGGCTCAAGAGACCCAGTACTTC.

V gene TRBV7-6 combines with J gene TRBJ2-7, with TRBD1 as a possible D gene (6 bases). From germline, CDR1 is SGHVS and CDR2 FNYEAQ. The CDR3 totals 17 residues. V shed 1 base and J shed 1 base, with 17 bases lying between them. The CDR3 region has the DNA TGTGCCAGCAGCTTAGGACAGCGAGGGGGAAAGTCCTACGAGCAGTACTTC. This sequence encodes CASSLGQRGGKSYEQYF.

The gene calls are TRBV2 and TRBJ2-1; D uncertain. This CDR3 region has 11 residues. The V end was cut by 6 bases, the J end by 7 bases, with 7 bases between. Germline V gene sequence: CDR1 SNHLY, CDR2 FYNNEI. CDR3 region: CASREYNEQFF. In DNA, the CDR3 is TGTGCCAGCAGAGAGTATAATGAGCAGTTCTTC.

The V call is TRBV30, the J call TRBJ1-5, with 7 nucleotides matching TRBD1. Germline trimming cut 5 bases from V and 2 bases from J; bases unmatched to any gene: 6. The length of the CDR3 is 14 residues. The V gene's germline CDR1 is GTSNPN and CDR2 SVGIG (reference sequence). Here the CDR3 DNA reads TGTGCCTGGGAACAGGGGAATGGCAATCAGCCCCAGCATTTT. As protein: CAWEQGNGNQPQHF.

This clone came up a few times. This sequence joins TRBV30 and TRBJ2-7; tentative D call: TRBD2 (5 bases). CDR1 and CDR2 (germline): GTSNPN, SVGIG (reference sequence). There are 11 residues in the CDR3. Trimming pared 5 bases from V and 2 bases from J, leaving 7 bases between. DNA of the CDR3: TGTGCCTGGCGGGAAACCTACGAGCAGTACTTC. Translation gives CAWRETYEQYF.

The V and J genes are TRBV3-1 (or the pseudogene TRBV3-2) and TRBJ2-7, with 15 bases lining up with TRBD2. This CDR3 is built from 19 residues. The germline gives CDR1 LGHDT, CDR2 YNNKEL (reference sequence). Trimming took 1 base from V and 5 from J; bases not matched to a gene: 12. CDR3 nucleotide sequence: TGTGCCAGCAGCCAAGGGACGACGGAGGGACTAGCGGGGGGTAACGAGCAGTACTTC. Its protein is CASSQGTTEGLAGGNEQYF.

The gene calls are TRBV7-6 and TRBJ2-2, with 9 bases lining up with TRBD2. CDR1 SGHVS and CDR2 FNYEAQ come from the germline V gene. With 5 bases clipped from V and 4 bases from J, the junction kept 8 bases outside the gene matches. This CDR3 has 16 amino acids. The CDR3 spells CASSHVAGAPTGELFF. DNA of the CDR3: TGTGCCAGCAGCCATGTAGCGGGGGCCCCCACCGGGGAGCTGTTTTTT.

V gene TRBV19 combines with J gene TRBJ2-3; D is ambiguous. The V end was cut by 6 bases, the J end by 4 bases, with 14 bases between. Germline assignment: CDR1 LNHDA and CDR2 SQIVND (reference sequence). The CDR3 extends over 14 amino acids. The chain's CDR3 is CASSGGVGADTQYF. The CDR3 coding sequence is TGTGCCAGTAGCGGTGGAGTCGGCGCAGATACGCAGTATTTT.

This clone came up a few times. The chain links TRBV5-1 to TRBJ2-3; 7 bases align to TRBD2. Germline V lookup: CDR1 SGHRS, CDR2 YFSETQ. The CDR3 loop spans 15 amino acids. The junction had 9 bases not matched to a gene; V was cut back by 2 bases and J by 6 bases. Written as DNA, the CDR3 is TGCGCCAGCAGCTTAGGCGGGGGTGGCCGGGATACGCAGTATTTT. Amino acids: CASSLGGGGRDTQYF.

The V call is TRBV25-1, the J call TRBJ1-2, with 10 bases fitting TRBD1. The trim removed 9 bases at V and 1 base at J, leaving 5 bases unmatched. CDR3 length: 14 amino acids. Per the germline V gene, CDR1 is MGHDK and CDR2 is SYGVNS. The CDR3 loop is CASLGQGDNYGYTF. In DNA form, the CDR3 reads TGTGCCAGTCTCGGACAGGGGGATAACTATGGCTACACCTTC.

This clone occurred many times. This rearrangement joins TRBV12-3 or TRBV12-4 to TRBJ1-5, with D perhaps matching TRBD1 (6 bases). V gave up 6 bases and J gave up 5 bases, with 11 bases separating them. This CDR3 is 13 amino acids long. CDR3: CASRKAGDQPQHF. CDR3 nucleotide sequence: TGTGCCAGCAGGAAAGCAGGGGATCAGCCCCAGCATTTT.

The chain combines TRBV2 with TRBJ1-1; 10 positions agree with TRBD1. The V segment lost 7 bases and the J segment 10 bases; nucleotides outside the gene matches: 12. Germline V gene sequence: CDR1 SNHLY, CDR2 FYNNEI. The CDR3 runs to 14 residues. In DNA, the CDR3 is TGTGCCAGCACCATAGACAGGGGGCGTCTCTCAGCTTTCTTT. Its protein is CASTIDRGRLSAFF.

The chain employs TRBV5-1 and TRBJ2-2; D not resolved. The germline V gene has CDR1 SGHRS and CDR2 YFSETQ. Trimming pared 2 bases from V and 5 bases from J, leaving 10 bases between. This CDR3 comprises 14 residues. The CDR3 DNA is TGCGCCAGCAGCTTTTTACAGAGTACCGGGGAGCTGTTTTTT. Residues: CASSFLQSTGELFF.

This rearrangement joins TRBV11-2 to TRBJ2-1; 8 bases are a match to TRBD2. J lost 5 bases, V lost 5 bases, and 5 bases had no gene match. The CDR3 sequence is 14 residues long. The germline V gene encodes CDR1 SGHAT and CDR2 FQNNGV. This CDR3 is CASSPGGLNNEQFF. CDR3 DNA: TGTGCCAGCAGCCCGGGGGGGCTGAACAATGAGCAGTTCTTC.

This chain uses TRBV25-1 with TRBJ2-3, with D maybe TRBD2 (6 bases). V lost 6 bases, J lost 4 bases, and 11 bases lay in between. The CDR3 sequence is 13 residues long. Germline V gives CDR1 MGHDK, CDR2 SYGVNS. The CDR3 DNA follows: TGTGCCAGCAGCCGACTAGTTCCAGATACGCAGTATTTT. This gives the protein CASSRLVPDTQYF.

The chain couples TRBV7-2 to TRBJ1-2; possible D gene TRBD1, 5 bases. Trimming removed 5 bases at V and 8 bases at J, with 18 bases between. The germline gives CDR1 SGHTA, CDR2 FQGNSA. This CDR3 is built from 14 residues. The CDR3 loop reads CASSPGTAAGGYTF. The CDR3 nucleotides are TGTGCCAGCAGCCCCGGGACCGCCGCGGGAGGCTACACCTTC.

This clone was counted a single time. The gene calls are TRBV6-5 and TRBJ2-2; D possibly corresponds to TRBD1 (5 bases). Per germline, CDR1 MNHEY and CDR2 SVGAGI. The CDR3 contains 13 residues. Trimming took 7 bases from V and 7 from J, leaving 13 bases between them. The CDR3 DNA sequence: TGTGCCAGCAAAAGGGGTGCGGACGGGGAGCTGTTTTTT. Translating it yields CASKRGADGELFF.

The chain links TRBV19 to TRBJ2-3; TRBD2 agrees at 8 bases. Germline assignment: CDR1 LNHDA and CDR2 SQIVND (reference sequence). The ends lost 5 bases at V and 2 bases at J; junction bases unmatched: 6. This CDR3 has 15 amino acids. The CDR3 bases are TGTGCCAGTAGTGCAACTAGCGGACTCACAGATACGCAGTATTTT. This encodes CASSATSGLTDTQYF.

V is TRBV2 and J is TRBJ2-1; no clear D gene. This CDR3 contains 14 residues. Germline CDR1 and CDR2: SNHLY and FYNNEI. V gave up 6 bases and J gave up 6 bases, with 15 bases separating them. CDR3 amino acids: CASRDEAFSNEQFF. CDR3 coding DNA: TGTGCCAGCAGAGACGAGGCCTTCTCCAATGAGCAGTTCTTC.

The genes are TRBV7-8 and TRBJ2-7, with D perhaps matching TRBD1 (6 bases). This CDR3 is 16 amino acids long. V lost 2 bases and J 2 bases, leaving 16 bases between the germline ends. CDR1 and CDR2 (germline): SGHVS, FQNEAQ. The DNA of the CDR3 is TGTGCCAGCAGCTTACCAGGGGCGCCGGGTACCTACGAGCAGTACTTC. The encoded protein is CASSLPGAPGTYEQYF.

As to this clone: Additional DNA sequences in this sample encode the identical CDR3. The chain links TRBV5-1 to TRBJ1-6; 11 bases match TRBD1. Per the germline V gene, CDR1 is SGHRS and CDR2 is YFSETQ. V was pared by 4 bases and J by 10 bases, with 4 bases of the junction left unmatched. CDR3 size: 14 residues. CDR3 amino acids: CASSLGTGGSPLHF. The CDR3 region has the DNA TGCGCCAGCAGCCTTGGGACAGGGGGGTCACCCCTCCACTTT.